Shown below are 11 T cell receptor beta chains from a single sample sequenced in a study of T-cell reconstitution after alpha-beta-depleted transplantation in children. As it was prepared, the TCRbeta library received unique molecular identifiers. Via MiXCR, TCRdb re-called the PCR reads, giving one row per CDR3 protein. Altogether fewer than 550,000 distinct CDR3 sequences are present, roughly 11% being singletons, with the ten largest covering 12% to 15%. The sample in question was PBMCs, mostly from graft donor cells, obtained 180 days after TCRalphabeta/CD19-depleted stem cell transplant. The origin of the receptors is a female patient aged 2-10 years who had a stem cell transplant for aplastic anemia, so the T cells may come from the graft donor.

This clonotype occurred a few times. The chain combines TRBV7-8 with TRBJ1-2, with D tentatively TRBD1 (5 bases). The CDR3 is 14 amino acids. V shed 7 bases and J shed 3 bases, with 15 bases lying between them. The V gene's germline CDR1 is SGHVS and CDR2 FQNEAQ. The CDR3 nucleotides are TGTGCCAGCACCCTACGAGGGGTTGACTATGGCTACACCTTC. Residues: CASTLRGVDYGYTF.

There are many counts of this clonotype. The CDR3 coding sequence is TGTGCCAGCAGCCCCTCCGGGACAGGGAGTGAAAAACTGTTTTTT. Amino acids: CASSPSGTGSEKLFF. The chain uses TRBV28 and TRBJ1-4, with 9 positions matching TRBD1. V was clipped by 6 bases and J by 7 bases; unmatched bases: 9. CDR3 size: 15 residues. Germline V gene sequence: CDR1 MDHEN, CDR2 SYDVKM.

The chain uses TRBV20-1 and TRBJ2-7, with 8 positions matching TRBD2. Trimming took 3 bases from V and 4 from J; bases not matched to a gene: 11. The CDR3 is 15 residues long. From germline, CDR1 is DFQATT and CDR2 SNEGSKA (reference sequence). Here the CDR3 reads CSASHPAGVGYEQYF. The DNA for the CDR3 is TGCAGTGCTAGCCATCCAGCGGGAGTCGGGTACGAGCAGTACTTC.

Comments on this clonotype: One end of the junction is discordant with germline, which a read error may explain. The J gene is TRBJ2-7, the V gene TRBV27, with TRBD1 matching over 7 bases. The CDR3 spans 15 residues. Germline lookup yields CDR1 MNHEY and CDR2 SMNVEV (reference sequence). The chain's CDR3 is CAGSLGGPLLYEQYF. CDR3 coding DNA: TGTGCCGGCAGTTTAGGGGGCCCCTTACTCTACGAGCAGTACTTC.

This clonotype was detected only a few times. The chain is built from TRBV29-1 and TRBJ2-7; D perhaps matches TRBD2 (7 bases). This CDR3 is built from 16 residues. Trimming pared 6 bases from V and 1 base from J, leaving 22 bases between. Germline V gene sequence: CDR1 SQVTM, CDR2 ANQGSEA. CDR3 protein: CSVRGGPGGQSYEQYF. CDR3 in DNA: TGCAGCGTGAGGGGGGGCCCCGGAGGGCAATCCTACGAGCAGTACTTC.

This clonotype was seen a few times. The genes are TRBV5-6 and TRBJ2-5; D is unresolved. The CDR3 runs 13 residues. Trimming stripped 6 bases from V and 4 bases from J, with 13 bases between. CDR1 is SGHDT and CDR2 is YYEEEE in the germline V gene. DNA for the CDR3: TGTGCCAGCACCCTCGGCCCAAGAGAGACCCAGTACTTC. It specifies CASTLGPRETQYF.

This chain connects TRBV29-1 to TRBJ2-7; 10 nucleotides align to TRBD1. This CDR3 has 14 amino acids. Germline V gene data show CDR1 as SQVTM and CDR2 as ANQGSEA. V was clipped by 5 bases and J by 4 bases; unmatched bases: 8. As DNA, the CDR3 is TGCAGCGTTTATCCGCGGGACAGGGGATACGAGCAGTACTTC. Encoded protein: CSVYPRDRGYEQYF.

V and J are TRBV24-1 and TRBJ1-4; D perhaps matches TRBD1 (5 bases). V was trimmed by 4 bases and J by 7 bases, leaving 15 bases between them. Germline lookup yields CDR1 KGHDR and CDR2 SFDVKD. The CDR3 runs to 15 residues. The CDR3 coding sequence is TGTGCCACCAGTGAAGTTGACCCCGGGGGTGAAAAACTGTTTTTT. Its translation is CATSEVDPGGEKLFF.

This clonotype has more than one count but fewer than ten. The chain employs TRBV7-9 and TRBJ1-1, with 8 bases lining up with TRBD1. This CDR3 spans 16 amino acids. Germline V lookup: CDR1 SEHNR, CDR2 FQNEAQ (reference sequence). Trimming cost V 5 bases and J 0 bases; bases outside gene matches: 8. Written as DNA, the CDR3 is TGTGCCAGCAGCGCCGGACAGGGATACATGAACACTGAAGCTTTCTTT. Translating gives CASSAGQGYMNTEAFF.

This clonotype was recorded many times. The chain carries TRBV5-1 and TRBJ2-1, with no clear D. Germline V gene lookup returns CDR1 SGHRS and CDR2 YFSETQ. The CDR3 spans 14 residues. Trimming cost V 0 bases and J 2 bases, with 6 bases left between them. The CDR3 spells CASSLVGTYNEQFF. The CDR3 coding sequence is TGCGCCAGCAGCTTGGTGGGGACCTACAATGAGCAGTTCTTC. The full variable domain, its missing parts supplied by reference TRBV5-1 and TRBJ2-1, is KAGVTQTPRYLIKTRGQQVTLSCSPISGHRSVSWYQQTPGQGLQFLFEYFSETQRNKGNFPGRFSGRQFSNSRSEMNVSTLELGDSALYLCASSLVGTYNEQFFGPGTRLTVL.

This clonotype turned up a few times. The chain has TRBV28 and TRBJ2-1; D might be TRBD2 (7 bases). Trimming removed 5 bases from V and 7 bases from J, with 15 bases in between. The CDR3 covers 14 residues. The V gene's germline CDR1 is MDHEN and CDR2 SYDVKM. Here the CDR3 reads CASSPRTRGNEQFF. CDR3 DNA: TGTGCCAGCAGTCCAAGGACTAGGGGGAATGAGCAGTTCTTC.